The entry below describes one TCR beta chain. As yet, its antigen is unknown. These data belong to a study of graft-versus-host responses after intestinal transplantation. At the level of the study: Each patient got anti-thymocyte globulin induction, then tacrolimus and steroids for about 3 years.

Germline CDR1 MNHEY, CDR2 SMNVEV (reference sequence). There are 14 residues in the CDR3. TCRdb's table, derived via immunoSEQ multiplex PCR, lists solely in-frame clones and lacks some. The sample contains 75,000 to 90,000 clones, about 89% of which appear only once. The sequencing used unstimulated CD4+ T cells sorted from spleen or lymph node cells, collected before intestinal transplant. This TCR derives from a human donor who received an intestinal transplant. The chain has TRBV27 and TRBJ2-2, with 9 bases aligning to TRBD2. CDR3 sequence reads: CASKAGGNTGELFF. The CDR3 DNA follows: TGTGCTTCGAAAGCGGGGGGGAACACCGGGGAGCTGTTTTTT.